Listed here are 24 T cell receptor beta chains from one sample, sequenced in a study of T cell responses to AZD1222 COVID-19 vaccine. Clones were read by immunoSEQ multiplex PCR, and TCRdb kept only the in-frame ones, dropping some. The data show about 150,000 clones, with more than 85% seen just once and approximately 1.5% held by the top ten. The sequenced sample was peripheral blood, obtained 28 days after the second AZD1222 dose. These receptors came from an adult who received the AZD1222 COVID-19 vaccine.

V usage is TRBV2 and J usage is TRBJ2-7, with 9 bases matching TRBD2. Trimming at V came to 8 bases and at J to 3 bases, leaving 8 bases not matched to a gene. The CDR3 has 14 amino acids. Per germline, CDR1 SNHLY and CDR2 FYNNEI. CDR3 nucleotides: TGTGCCAGCTATGGGACTAGCAGAAACTACGAGCAGTACTTC. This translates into CASYGTSRNYEQYF.

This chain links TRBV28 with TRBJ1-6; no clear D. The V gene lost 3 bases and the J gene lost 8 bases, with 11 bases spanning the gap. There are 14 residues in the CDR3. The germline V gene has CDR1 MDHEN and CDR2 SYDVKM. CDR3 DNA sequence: TGTGCCAGCAGTTTTTTGGAGGGTGATTCACCCCTCCACTTT. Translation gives CASSFLEGDSPLHF.

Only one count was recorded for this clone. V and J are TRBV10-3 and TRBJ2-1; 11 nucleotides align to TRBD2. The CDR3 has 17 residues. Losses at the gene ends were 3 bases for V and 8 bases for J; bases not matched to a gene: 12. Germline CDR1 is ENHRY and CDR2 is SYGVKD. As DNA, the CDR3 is TGTGCCATCAGTGACTCGGCTAGCGGGACTAGCGGCCATGAGCAGTTCTTC. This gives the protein CAISDSASGTSGHEQFF.

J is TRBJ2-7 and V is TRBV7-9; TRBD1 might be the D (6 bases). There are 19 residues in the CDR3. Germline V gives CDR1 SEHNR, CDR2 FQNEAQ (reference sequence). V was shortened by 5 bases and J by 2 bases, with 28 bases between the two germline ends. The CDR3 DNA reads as TGTGCCAGCAGCCGAGAAGGAGAACCCCAGGGGACGAGCACCTACGAGCAGTACTTC. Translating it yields CASSREGEPQGTSTYEQYF.

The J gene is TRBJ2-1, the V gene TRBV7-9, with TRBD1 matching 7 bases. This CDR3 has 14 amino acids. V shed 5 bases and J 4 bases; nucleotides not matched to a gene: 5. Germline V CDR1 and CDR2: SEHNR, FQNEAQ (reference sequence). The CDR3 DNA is TGTGCCAGCAGCCGGGACAGTGCATACAATGAGCAGTTCTTC. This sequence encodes CASSRDSAYNEQFF.

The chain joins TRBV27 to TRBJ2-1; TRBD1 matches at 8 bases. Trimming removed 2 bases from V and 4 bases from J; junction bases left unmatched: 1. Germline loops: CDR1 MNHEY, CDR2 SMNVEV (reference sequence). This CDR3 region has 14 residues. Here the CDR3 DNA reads TGTGCCAGCAGTTTACAGGGGGCGTACAATGAGCAGTTCTTC. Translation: CASSLQGAYNEQFF.

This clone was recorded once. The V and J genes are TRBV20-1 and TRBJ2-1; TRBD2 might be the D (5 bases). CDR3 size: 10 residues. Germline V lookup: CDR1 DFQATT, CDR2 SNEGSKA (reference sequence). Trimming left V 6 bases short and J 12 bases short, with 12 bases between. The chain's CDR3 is CSALRGRQFF. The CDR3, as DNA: TGCAGTGCCCTACGAGGGCGGCAGTTCTTC.

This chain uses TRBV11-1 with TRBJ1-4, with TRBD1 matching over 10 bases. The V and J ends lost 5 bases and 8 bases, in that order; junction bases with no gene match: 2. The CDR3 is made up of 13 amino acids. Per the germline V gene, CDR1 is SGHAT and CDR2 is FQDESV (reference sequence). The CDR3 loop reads CASSQGQGEKLFF. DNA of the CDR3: TGTGCCAGCAGCCAGGGACAGGGGGAAAAACTGTTTTTT.

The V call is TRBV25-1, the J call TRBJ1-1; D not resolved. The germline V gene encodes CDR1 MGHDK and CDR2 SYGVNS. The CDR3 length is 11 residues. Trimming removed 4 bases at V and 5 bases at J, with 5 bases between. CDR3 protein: CASSGLTEAFF. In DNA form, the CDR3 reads TGTGCCAGCAGTGGGCTGACTGAAGCTTTCTTT. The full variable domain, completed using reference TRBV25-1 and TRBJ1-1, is EADIYQTPRYLVIGTGKKITLECSQTMGHDKMYWYQQDPGMELHLIHYSYGVNSTEKGDLSSESTVSRIRTEHFPLTLESARPSHTSQYLCASSGLTEAFFGQGTRLTVV.

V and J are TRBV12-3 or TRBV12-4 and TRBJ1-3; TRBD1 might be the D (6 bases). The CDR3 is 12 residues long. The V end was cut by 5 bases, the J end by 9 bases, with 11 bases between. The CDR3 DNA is TGTGCCAGCAGTGCCGGGGGCGGCACCATATATTTT. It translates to CASSAGGGTIYF.

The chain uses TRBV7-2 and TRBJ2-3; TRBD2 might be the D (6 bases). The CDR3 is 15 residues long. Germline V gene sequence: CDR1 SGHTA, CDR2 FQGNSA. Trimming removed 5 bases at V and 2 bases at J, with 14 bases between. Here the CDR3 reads CASSALLATTDTQYF. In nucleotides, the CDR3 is TGTGCCAGCAGCGCCCTCCTAGCGACCACAGATACGCAGTATTTT.

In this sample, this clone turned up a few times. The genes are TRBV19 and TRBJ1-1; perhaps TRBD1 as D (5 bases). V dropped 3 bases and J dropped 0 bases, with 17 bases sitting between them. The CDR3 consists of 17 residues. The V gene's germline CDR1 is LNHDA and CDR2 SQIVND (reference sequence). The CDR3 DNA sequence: TGTGCCAGTAGTATCGAGGGGATTGGGCGCATGAACACTGAAGCTTTCTTT. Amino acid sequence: CASSIEGIGRMNTEAFF.

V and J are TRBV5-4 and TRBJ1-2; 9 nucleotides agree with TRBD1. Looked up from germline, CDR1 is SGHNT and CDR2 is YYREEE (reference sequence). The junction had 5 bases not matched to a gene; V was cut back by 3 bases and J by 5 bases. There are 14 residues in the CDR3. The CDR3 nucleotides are TGTGCCAGCAGCTGGACAGGGGATGAATATGGCTACACCTTC. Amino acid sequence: CASSWTGDEYGYTF.

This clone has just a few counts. The CDR3 DNA reads TGCGCCAGCAGCCCGGGAGGGAACTATGGCTACACCTTC. Amino acid sequence: CASSPGGNYGYTF. The V and J genes are TRBV5-1 and TRBJ1-2; D is undetermined. The CDR3 covers 13 residues. Germline lookup yields CDR1 SGHRS and CDR2 YFSETQ. The V and J ends lost 4 bases and 2 bases respectively, with 9 bases between them. The full variable domain, with the rest looked up from reference TRBV5-1 and TRBJ1-2, is KAGVTQTPRYLIKTRGQQVTLSCSPISGHRSVSWYQQTPGQGLQFLFEYFSETQRNKGNFPGRFSGRQFSNSRSEMNVSTLELGDSALYLCASSPGGNYGYTFGSGTRLTVV.

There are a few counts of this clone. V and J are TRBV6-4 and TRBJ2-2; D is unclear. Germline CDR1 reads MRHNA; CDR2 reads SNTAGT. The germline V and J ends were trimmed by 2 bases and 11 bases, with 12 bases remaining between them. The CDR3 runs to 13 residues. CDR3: CASSDAGPLELFF. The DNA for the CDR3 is TGTGCCAGCAGTGACGCAGGACCCTTAGAGCTGTTTTTT.

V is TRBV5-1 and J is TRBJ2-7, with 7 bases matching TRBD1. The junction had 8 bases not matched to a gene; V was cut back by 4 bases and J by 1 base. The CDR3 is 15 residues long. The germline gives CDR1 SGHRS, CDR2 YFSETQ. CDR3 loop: CASSPTKGASYEQYF. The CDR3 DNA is TGCGCCAGCAGCCCGACCAAGGGGGCATCCTACGAGCAGTACTTC.

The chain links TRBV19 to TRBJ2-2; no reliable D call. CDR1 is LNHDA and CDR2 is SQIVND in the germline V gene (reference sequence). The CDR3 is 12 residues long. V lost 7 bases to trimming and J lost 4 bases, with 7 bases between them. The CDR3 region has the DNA TGTGCCAGTATACGAGTCACCGGGGAGCTGTTTTTT. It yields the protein CASIRVTGELFF.

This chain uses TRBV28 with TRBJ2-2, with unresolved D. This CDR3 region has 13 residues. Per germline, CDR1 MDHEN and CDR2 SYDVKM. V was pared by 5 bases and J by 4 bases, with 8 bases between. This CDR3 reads CASSLLSTGELFF. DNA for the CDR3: TGTGCCAGCAGTCTCTTGTCCACCGGGGAGCTGTTTTTT.

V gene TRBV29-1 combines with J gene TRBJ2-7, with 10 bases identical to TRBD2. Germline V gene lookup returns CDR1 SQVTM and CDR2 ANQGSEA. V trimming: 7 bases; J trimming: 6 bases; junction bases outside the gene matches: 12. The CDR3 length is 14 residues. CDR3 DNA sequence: TGCAGCGGCGGCCGGGGGACTAGCGCAACCGAGCAGTACTTC. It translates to CSGGRGTSATEQYF.

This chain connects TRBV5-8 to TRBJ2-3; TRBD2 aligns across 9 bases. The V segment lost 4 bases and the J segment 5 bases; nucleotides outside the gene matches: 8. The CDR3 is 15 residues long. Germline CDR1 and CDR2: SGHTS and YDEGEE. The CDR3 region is CASSRVAGERDTQYF. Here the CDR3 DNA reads TGTGCCAGCAGCCGAGTAGCGGGGGAAAGAGATACGCAGTATTTT.

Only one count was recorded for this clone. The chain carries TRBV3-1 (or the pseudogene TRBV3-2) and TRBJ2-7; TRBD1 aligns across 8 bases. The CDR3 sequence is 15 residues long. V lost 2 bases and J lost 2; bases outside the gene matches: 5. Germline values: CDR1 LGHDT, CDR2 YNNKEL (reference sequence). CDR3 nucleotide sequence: TGTGCCAGCAGCCAATATGGACAGGGACCCTACGAGCAGTACTTC. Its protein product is CASSQYGQGPYEQYF.

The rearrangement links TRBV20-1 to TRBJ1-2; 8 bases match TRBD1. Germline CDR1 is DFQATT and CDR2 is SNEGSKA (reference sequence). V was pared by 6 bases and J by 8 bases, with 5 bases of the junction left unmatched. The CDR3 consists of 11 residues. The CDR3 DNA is TGCAGTGCAAGGACAGGGAGAGGCTACACCTTC. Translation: CSARTGRGYTF.

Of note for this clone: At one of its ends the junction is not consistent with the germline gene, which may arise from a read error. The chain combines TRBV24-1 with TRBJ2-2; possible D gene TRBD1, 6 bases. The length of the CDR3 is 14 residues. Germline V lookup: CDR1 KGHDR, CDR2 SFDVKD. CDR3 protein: CATSDLTGHRGAVF. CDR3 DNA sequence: TGTGCCACCAGTGATTTGACAGGGCACCGGGGAGCTGTTTTT.

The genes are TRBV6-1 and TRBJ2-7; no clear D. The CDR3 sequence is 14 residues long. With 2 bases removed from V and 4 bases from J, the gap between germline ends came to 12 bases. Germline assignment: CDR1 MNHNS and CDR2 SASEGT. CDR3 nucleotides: TGTGCCAGCAGTGAAATTCTCCCTTCTTACGAGCAGTACTTC. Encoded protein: CASSEILPSYEQYF.